Shown below are 10 T cell receptor beta chains from a single sample sequenced in a study of blood T cell repertoires in COVID-19. Data came from immunoSEQ multiplex PCR; TCRdb stores just in-frame clones and leaves some out. Among fewer than 350,000 clones listed, over 75% were seen once. What was sequenced was peripheral blood. Every receptor here comes from a woman between 25 and 40 years old with COVID-19, enrolled during active disease.

The J gene is TRBJ1-5, the V gene TRBV6-5; tentatively, D is TRBD1 (6 bases). The CDR3 sequence is 15 residues long. V was trimmed by 0 bases and J by 7 bases, leaving 13 bases between them. Germline V lookup: CDR1 MNHEY, CDR2 SVGAGI. CDR3 DNA sequence: TGTGCCAGCAGTTACTCGGCGGGGGGCCGGCAGCCCCAGCATTTT. Translated, it gives CASSYSAGGRQPQHF.

This rearrangement joins TRBV29-1 to TRBJ2-4; maybe TRBD2 (5 bases). The germline V gene has CDR1 SQVTM and CDR2 ANQGSEA. The CDR3 length is 11 residues. The V end lost 6 bases, the J end lost 8 bases, and 11 bases lay between the germline ends. The chain's CDR3 is CSVHTSHIQYF. As DNA, the CDR3 is TGCAGCGTCCATACTAGTCACATTCAGTACTTC.

The chain employs TRBV7-3 and TRBJ2-1, with D maybe TRBD2 (6 bases). CDR3 length equals 15 residues. V was cut by 5 bases and J by 7 bases, with 18 bases left in between. Germline values: CDR1 SGHTA, CDR2 FQGTGA. The CDR3 here is CASSIRRAGRNEQFF. In DNA form, the CDR3 reads TGTGCCAGCAGCATACGTCGGGCAGGGAGGAATGAGCAGTTCTTC.

This rearrangement joins TRBV3-1 (or the pseudogene TRBV3-2) to TRBJ1-2; TRBD1 matches 7 bases. V was clipped by 4 bases and J by 8 bases; unmatched bases: 13. Germline V CDR1 and CDR2: LGHDT, YNNKEL (reference sequence). The CDR3 runs to 15 residues. CDR3 nucleotide sequence: TGTGCCAGCAGCCCTACCGGGACAGTCCCCCGGGGCTACACCTTC. Its translation is CASSPTGTVPRGYTF.

This clone was counted once. This chain uses TRBV28 with TRBJ2-1; D is perhaps TRBD2 (6 bases). In germline, CDR1 is MDHEN, CDR2 SYDVKM. V gave up 10 bases and J gave up 1 base, with 17 bases separating them. The CDR3 consists of 15 residues. The DNA for the CDR3 is TGTGCCACCCTTGGGACCGGGACTTCCTACAATGAGCAGTTCTTC. It specifies CATLGTGTSYNEQFF. The entire variable domain, with the rest obtained from reference TRBV28 and TRBJ2-1, is as follows: DVKVTQSSRYLVKRTGEKVFLECVQDMDHENMFWYRQDPGLGLRLIYFSYDVKMKEKGDIPEGYSVSREKKERFSLILESASTNQTSMYLCATLGTGTSYNEQFFGPGTRLTVL.

The count of this clone is one. The chain joins TRBV7-9 to TRBJ1-1, with a tentative D call TRBD1 (6 bases). V lost 4 bases, J lost 1 base, and 19 bases lay in between. The CDR3 is 17 residues long. Germline lookup yields CDR1 SEHNR and CDR2 FQNEAQ (reference sequence). CDR3 in amino acids: CASSSPGVRGGNTEAFF. The CDR3, as DNA: TGTGCCAGCAGCTCCCCCGGGGTCAGGGGCGGGAACACTGAAGCTTTCTTT.

The CDR3 DNA reads TGTGCCAGCAGCCTCGGACAGTACGAGCAGTACTTC. This translates into CASSLGQYEQYF. The chain has TRBV14 and TRBJ2-7, with D possibly TRBD1 on 6 matching bases. Trimming removed 4 bases at V and 4 bases at J, with 8 bases between. This CDR3 region has 12 residues. The V gene's germline CDR1 is SGHDN and CDR2 FVKESK.

The chain's CDR3 is CASSYGSGNEQFF. CDR3 sequence (DNA): TGTGCCAGCAGTTACGGATCCGGGAATGAGCAGTTCTTC. The chain employs TRBV6-5 and TRBJ2-1; no reliable D call. Germline-derived CDR1 and CDR2 are MNHEY and SVGAGI. CDR3 length equals 13 residues. The ends were cut back, 2 bases at V and 7 bases at J, with 9 bases in the middle.

V is TRBV19 and J is TRBJ1-4; TRBD1 matches 8 bases. V trimming: 6 bases; J trimming: 5 bases; junction bases outside the gene matches: 11. Germline lookup yields CDR1 LNHDA and CDR2 SQIVND (reference sequence). The CDR3 is made up of 16 amino acids. CDR3 DNA sequence: TGTGCCAGTAGCAGGACAGGGTCCTATCAGAATGAAAAACTGTTTTTT. Amino acid sequence: CASSRTGSYQNEKLFF.

This chain links TRBV5-1 with TRBJ2-5; D unclear. V dropped 0 bases and J dropped 7 bases, with 13 bases sitting between them. The CDR3 is made up of 14 amino acids. Germline-derived CDR1 and CDR2 are SGHRS and YFSETQ. In nucleotides, the CDR3 is TGCGCCAGCAGCTTGGGCCTGAGTCGCGGGACCCAGTACTTC. Translation gives CASSLGLSRGTQYF.